This is a list of T cell receptor beta chains from one sample in a study of breast tumors, draining lymph nodes, adjacent tissues. TCRdb fed the multiplex PCR reads into MiXCR, producing one record per CDR3 protein. Here the sample spans about 13,000 distinct CDR3 sequences, approximately 60% being singletons. Sequenced: tumor-adjacent breast tissue. The receptors originated from a female donor with breast cancer. Some clones in this sample may be carry-over from other donors' samples. Both conserved end residues are part of each CDR3. The order of the fields is J gene, clone size, V gene, D gene, CDR3 protein, CDR3 DNA. The D gene is left open where the match is weak. Where a row states a size, it is once, few, many or the class of an expanded clone; other rows omit it.

J: TRBJ2-2
size: many
V: TRBV4-3
D: -
CDR3: CASSQAIGRGELFF
DNA: TGCGCCAGCAGCCAAGCTATAGGCCGTGGGGAGCTGTTTTTT

J: TRBJ2-5
size: -
V: TRBV5-1
D: TRBD2
CDR3: CASSLGTSGRQETQYF
DNA: TGCGCCAGCAGCCTCGGGACTAGCGGGAGGCAAGAGACCCAGTACTTC

J: TRBJ1-6
size: -
V: TRBV10-1
D: -
CDR3: CASSVRQNSPLHF
DNA: TGCGCCAGCAGTGTGCGTCAAAATTCACCCCTCCACTTT

J: TRBJ1-2
size: -
V: TRBV24-1
D: TRBD1
CDR3: CATSDHRGYGYTF
DNA: TGTGCCACCAGTGATCACAGGGGTTATGGCTACACCTTC

J: TRBJ2-1
size: many
V: TRBV19
D: TRBD2
CDR3: CASRPLAGVLNEQFF
DNA: TGTGCCAGTAGACCCCTAGCGGGAGTTTTAAATGAGCAGTTCTTC

J: TRBJ1-4
size: -
V: TRBV14
D: -
CDR3: CASSQRGGTNEKLFF
DNA: TGTGCCAGCAGCCAGAGGGGTGGGACTAATGAAAAACTGTTTTTT

J: TRBJ2-7
size: -
V: TRBV5-1
D: TRBD1
CDR3: CASSLVWTGSSYEQYF
DNA: TGCGCCAGCAGCTTGGTATGGACAGGGAGCTCCTACGAGCAGTACTTC

J: TRBJ1-6
size: few
V: TRBV15
D: TRBD1
CDR3: CATSGPRQGGRNSPLHF
DNA: TGTGCCACCAGCGGACCTAGACAGGGGGGCCGTAATTCACCCCTCCACTTT

J: TRBJ2-7
size: few
V: TRBV6-1
D: TRBD1
CDR3: CASSQRPTGVSPYEQYF
DNA: TGTGCCAGCAGTCAAAGACCAACAGGGGTTTCACCCTACGAGCAGTACTTC

J: TRBJ2-7
size: -
V: TRBV27
D: -
CDR3: CASSLSPSTYEQYF
DNA: TGTGCCAGCAGTTTATCTCCTAGTACCTACGAGCAGTACTTC

J: TRBJ2-7
size: medium-sized
V: TRBV7-2
D: -
CDR3: CASSEGSYEQYF
DNA: TGTGCCAGCAGCGAGGGATCCTACGAGCAGTACTTC

J: TRBJ1-2
size: -
V: TRBV29-1
D: -
CDR3: CSVTDRSGDGYTF
DNA: TGCAGCGTTACAGACAGGAGTGGGGATGGCTACACCTTC

J: TRBJ1-2
size: -
V: TRBV20-1
D: -
CDR3: CSARDIGNTF
DNA: TGCAGTGCTAGAGATATAGGGAACACCTTC

J: TRBJ1-1
size: few
V: TRBV30
D: -
CDR3: CAWSQLTPNTEAFF
DNA: TGTGCCTGGAGTCAGCTAACGCCGAACACTGAAGCTTTCTTT

J: TRBJ1-5
size: -
V: TRBV24-1
D: -
CDR3: CATSVMNRPGQPQHF
DNA: TGTGCCACCAGTGTAATGAACCGACCCGGACAGCCCCAGCATTTT

J: TRBJ1-5
size: many
V: TRBV6-1
D: -
CDR3: CASSVGTNQPQHF
DNA: TGTGCCAGCAGTGTAGGGACCAATCAGCCCCAGCATTTT

J: TRBJ1-2
size: -
V: TRBV2
D: -
CDR3: CASTETEDRGYTF
DNA: TGTGCCAGCACTGAGACAGAAGATAGGGGCTACACCTTC

J: TRBJ1-1
size: many
V: TRBV29-1
D: -
CDR3: CSVKKEIMNTEAFF
DNA: TGCAGCGTTAAAAAGGAAATTATGAACACTGAAGCTTTCTTT